The sequence of this TCR beta chain was determined in a study of T-cell reconstitution after alpha-beta-depleted transplantation in children. For TCRbeta, the library was prepared with unique molecular identifiers. MiXCR was run by TCRdb on the PCR reads, yielding one entry per CDR3 protein. The sample lists 500,000 to 650,000 distinct CDR3 sequences, roughly 13% occurring once. Germline V gene sequence: CDR1 SGHRS, CDR2 YFSETQ. Trimming removed 1 base from V and 6 bases from J, with 16 bases in between. This CDR3 comprises 16 residues. Study conclusions and caveats: In patients about two months after transplant, alpha-beta T cells reportedly arose from several hundred expanded graft clones. One year post-transplant, T-cell counts and diversity were largely derived from T cells produced anew. Some patients owed their high day-60 TCRbeta diversity to surviving recipient T cells and thymic progenitors.

A note on this clonotype: Antigen unknown.

This rearrangement joins TRBV5-1 to TRBJ2-2; D gene uncertain. The specimen was PBMCs, mostly from graft donor cells, collected 360 days after TCRalphabeta/CD19-depleted stem cell transplant. This TCR was sampled from a male patient under 18 who had a stem cell transplant for acute myeloid leukemia, so the T cells may come from the graft donor. The CDR3: CASSLMALLSPGELFF. CDR3 bases: TGCGCCAGCAGCTTGATGGCCCTTCTGTCCCCCGGGGAGCTGTTTTTT. Full variable domain (remainder filled in from reference TRBV5-1 and TRBJ2-2): KAGVTQTPRYLIKTRGQQVTLSCSPISGHRSVSWYQQTPGQGLQFLFEYFSETQRNKGNFPGRFSGRQFSNSRSEMNVSTLELGDSALYLCASSLMALLSPGELFFGEGSRLTVL.